This TCR beta chain comes out of a study of post-analysis software for immune sequencing data (dated by TCRdb to the mid-2010s). In terms of the full investigation: Disease courses on record covered relapsing-remitting, secondary progressive and progressive-relapsing multiple sclerosis, though some patients had no subtype annotation. The patient repertoires were set against 10 or so previously published healthy control repertoires from donors whose ages ranged from about 6 to 26 years. A subset of samples was prepared in parallel using single-end sample barcoding, then pooled and co-amplified after Illumina adapter ligation. Overall study outcomes, separate from this receptor: Significantly higher frequencies in patients than in controls were found for roughly 5 TRBV segments, including TRBV5-6, TRBV5-1 and TRBV20-1. Significantly lower normalized Chao1 diversity was found in multiple sclerosis patients than in controls, suggesting substantial peripheral T-cell clonal expansion. The multiple sclerosis patient group was slightly younger than the control group. Direct clustering with F measure revealed strong co-clustering of samples prepared in the same batch, which led to a batch-effect correction.

TCR beta repertoires were profiled from peripheral blood of approximately 13 young patients with multiple sclerosis to demonstrate the VDJtools post-analysis software. Multiple sclerosis patients were children and adolescents aged roughly 6 to 17 years. CDR1 and CDR2, looked up from the germline V gene, are SGHRS and YFSETQ. From cysteine to phenylalanine, the CDR3 is 15 amino acids long. The CDR3 DNA has 45 bases and is translated from base 1. The receptor library was made with PCR. Sequenced on an Illumina HiSeq 2500. Unique molecular identifiers were incorporated into TCR beta cDNA libraries to reduce PCR and sequencing biases. Approximately 500,000 cDNA molecules were obtained per 1 to 10 million input T cells, so each molecule approximated one T cell. Patient libraries were prepared and sequenced with the same protocol used for the earlier healthy control dataset. Within a given batch, samples were prepared together, multiplexed and sequenced on the same HiSeq lane. For the original study's pipeline: Raw barcoded reads were processed with MIGEC, and single-read molecular identifier groups were discarded before consensus assembly and CDR3 extraction. VDJtools was used for post-analysis of the clonotype tables, with diversity normalized by down-sampling every dataset to the smallest sample size. Repertoire overlap clustering matched CDR3 amino acid but not nucleotide sequences to correct batch-related cross-sample contamination. TCRdb reprocessed the public reads (quality trimming at Q25 with fastp, clone calling with MiXCR) and kept in-frame beta chains. Each entry merges the rows of one CDR3 protein and shows their most common DNA and genes. V and J calls and clone size were set by TCRdb, not the authors. For this sample the table gives about 540,000 distinct CDR3 sequences, of which roughly 34% were detected only once. The top ten constitute about 6% of the sample.

A word on this clonotype: Its target antigen remains unknown. Base qualities are not provided; no much larger clone lies one nucleotide away.

The sample taken for sequencing was blood. The sequence was collected from a girl aged 2-17 years with multiple sclerosis. The chain is assembled from TRBV5-1 and TRBJ2-1; 9 bases in between match TRBD2. TRBJ2-7 explains the end of the DNA better; the J call may be wrong. CDR3 protein: CASSEGTSSYNEQYF. The DNA sequence follows: TGCGCCAGCAGCGAAGGGACTAGCAGCTACAATGAGCAGTACTTC.